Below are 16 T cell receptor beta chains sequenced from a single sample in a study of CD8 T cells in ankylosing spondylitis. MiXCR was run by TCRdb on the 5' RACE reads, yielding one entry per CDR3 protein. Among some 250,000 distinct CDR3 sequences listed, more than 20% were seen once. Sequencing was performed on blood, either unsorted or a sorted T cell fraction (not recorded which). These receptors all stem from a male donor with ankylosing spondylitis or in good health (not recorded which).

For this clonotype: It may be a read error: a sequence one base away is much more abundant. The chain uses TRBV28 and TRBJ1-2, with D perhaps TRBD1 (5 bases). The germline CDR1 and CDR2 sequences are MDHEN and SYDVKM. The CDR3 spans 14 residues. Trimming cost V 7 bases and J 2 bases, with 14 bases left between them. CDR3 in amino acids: CASIWGGGNYGYTF. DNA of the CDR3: TGTGCCAGCATCTGGGGCGGGGGGAACTATGGCTACACCTTC.

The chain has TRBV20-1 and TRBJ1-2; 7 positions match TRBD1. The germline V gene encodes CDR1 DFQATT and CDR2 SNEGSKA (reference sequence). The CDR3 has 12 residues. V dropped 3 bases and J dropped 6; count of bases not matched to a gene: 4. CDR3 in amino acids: CSASKGADGYTF. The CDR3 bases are TGCAGTGCTAGCAAGGGGGCCGATGGCTACACCTTC.

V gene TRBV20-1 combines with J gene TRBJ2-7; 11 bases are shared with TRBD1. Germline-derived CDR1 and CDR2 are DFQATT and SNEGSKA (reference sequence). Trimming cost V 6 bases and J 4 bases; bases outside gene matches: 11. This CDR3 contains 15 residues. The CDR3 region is CSAVPRDRGGYEQYF. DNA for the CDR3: TGCAGTGCCGTTCCCCGGGACAGGGGGGGATACGAGCAGTACTTC.

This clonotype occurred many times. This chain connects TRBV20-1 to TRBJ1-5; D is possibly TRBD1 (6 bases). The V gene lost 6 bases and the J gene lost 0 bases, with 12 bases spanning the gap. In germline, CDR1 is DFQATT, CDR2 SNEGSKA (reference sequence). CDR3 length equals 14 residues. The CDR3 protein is CSARDIRSNQPQHF. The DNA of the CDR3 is TGCAGTGCCCGGGACATTCGTAGCAATCAGCCCCAGCATTTT.

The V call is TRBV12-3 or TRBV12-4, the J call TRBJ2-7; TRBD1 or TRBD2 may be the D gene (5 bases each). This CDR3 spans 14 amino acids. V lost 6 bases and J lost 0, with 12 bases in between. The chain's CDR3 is CASRGDGTSYEQYF. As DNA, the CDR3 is TGTGCCAGCAGGGGGGACGGGACCTCCTACGAGCAGTACTTC.

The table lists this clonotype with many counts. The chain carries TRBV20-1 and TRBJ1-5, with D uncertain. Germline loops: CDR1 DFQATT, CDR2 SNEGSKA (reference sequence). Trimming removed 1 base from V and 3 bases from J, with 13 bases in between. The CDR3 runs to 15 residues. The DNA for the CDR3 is TGCAGTGCTAGAGGGTTGGCCGACTACAATCAGCCCCAGCATTTT. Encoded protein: CSARGLADYNQPQHF.

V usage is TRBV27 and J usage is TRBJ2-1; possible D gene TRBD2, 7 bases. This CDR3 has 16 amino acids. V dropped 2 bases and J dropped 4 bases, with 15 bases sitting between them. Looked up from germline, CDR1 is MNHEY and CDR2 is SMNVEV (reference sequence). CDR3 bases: TGTGCCAGCAGTTTAAAATGGGGGGGGCCATACAATGAGCAGTTCTTC. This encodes CASSLKWGGPYNEQFF.

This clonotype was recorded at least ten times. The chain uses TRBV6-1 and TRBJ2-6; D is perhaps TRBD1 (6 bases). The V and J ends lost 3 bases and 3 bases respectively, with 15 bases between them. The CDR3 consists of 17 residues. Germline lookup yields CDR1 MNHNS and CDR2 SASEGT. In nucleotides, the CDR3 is TGTGCCAGCAGTGAGGAAGGGACATACCTTGGGGCCAACGTCCTGACTTTC. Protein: CASSEEGTYLGANVLTF.

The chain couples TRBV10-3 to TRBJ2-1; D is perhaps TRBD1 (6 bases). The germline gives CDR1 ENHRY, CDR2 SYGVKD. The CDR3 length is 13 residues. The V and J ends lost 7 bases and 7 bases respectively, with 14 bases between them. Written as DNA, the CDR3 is TGTGCCATCAAGGACAGAATCGAAAATGAGCAGTTCTTC. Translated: CAIKDRIENEQFF.

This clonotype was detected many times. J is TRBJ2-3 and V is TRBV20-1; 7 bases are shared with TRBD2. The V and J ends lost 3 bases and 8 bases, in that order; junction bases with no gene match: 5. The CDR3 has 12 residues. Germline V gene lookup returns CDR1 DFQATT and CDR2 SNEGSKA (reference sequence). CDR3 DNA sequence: TGCAGTGCTAGGTGGGACTATGGTACGCAGTATTTT. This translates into CSARWDYGTQYF.

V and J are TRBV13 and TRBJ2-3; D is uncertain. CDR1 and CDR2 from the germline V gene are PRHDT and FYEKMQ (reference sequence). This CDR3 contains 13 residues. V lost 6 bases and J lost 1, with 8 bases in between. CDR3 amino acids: CASSGVGTDTQYF. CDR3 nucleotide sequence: TGTGCCAGCAGTGGGGTTGGCACAGATACGCAGTATTTT.

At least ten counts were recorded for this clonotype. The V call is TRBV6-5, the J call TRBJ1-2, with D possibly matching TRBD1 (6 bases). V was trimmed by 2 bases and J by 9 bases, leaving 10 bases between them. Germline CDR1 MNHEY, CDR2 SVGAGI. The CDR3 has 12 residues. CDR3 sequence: CASSYGGARYTF. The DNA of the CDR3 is TGTGCCAGCAGTTACGGGGGGGCGCGCTACACCTTC.

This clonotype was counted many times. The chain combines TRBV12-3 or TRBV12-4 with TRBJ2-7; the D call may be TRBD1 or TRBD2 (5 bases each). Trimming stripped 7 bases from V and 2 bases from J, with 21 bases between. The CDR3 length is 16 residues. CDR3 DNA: TGTGCCAGCACCAGCCCAGGGACCCGGCCACCCTACGAGCAGTACTTC. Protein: CASTSPGTRPPYEQYF.

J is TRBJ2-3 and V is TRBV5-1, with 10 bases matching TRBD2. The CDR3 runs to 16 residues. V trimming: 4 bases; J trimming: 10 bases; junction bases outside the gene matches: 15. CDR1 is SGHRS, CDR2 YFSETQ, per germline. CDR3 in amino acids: CASSHPAGTSASAQYF. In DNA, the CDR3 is TGCGCCAGCAGCCACCCCGCCGGGACTAGCGCAAGTGCGCAGTATTTT.

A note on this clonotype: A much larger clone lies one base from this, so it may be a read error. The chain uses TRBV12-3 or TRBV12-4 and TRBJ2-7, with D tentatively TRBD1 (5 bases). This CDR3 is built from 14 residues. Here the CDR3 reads CDSTHRWRFGEQYF. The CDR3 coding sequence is TGTGACAGCACACACAGGTGGCGGTTTGGCGAGCAGTACTTC.

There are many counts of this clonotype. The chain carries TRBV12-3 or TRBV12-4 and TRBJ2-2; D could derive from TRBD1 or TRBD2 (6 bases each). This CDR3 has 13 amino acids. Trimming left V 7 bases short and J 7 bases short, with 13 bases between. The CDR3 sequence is CASIRRGFGELFF. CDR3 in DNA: TGTGCCAGCATAAGGAGGGGGTTCGGGGAGCTGTTTTTT.